The clone carrying this TCR beta chain was seen at least ten times. Antigen: not known. The data belong to a study of human T cells and chemical hapten exposure. The wider study: The study traced per-sample TCR yield variation mainly to small differences in pooled library volumes. Overall study results and limits: No alteration of TCRs above 1 in 1000 frequency was seen with DPC sensitization.

This sample's time point: healthy volunteer bleed at 2 weeks. Blood, whole and unfractionated, served as the source for total RNA extraction. The library tagged each cDNA molecule with unique molecular identifiers. Per the original data handling: Samples had a median of 95,638 TCRs, ranging roughly 20,000 to 750,000. Using its own MiXCR run on the RACE reads, TCRdb lists one record per CDR3 protein. Clone size and V and J calls follow TCRdb, not the original study. The sample has about 50,000 distinct CDR3 sequences; about 4.5% are singletons. V was shortened by 0 bases and J by 4 bases, with 19 bases between the two germline ends. CDR1 and CDR2 (germline): DFQATT, SNEGSKA (reference sequence). The length of the CDR3 is 16 residues.

The sequenced material came from whole blood. The receptor's source is a female donor in good health. Some clones in this sample may be carry-over from other donors' samples. This chain connects TRBV20-1 to TRBJ2-7; D call uncertain. In DNA form, the CDR3 reads TGCAGTGCTAGAGATCAAGAGGTGTTGTTTGGTTACGAGCAGTACTTC. This translates into CSARDQEVLFGYEQYF.